This T cell receptor (beta chain) was captured in a study of siplizumab effects on memory and regulatory T cells (dated by TCRdb to between 2018 and 2020). Notes on the research overall: The study looked at the effect of siplizumab, an anti-CD2 antibody, on alloreactive T-cell subsets in allogeneic mixed lymphocyte reactions made from human PBMCs.

The CDR3 goes from the cysteine to the phenylalanine over 14 residues. The sequence is cut down to CDR3 DNA, 42 bases in frame from base 1. V gives up 7 bases and J gives up 0 bases, and the segment between their germline ends measures 12 bases. CDR1 and CDR2 are drawn from the germline V gene: MNHEY, SVGAGI. Library preparation used the immunoSEQ multiplex PCR assay. Around 10^5 TCR templates per sample were assayed by the deep sequencing platform. Genomic DNA extracted from sorted T cells was used for TCRbeta CDR3 sequencing. In the original analysis: Clonal analysis of TCRbeta CDR3 data was done in the R programming language. Comparing unstimulated samples against CFSE-low samples taken after the reaction was how alloreactive CD4+ and CD8+ clones were defined. Regulatory or non-regulatory origin was assigned to alloreactive CD4+ clones by matching of sequences to sorted unstimulated Treg and non-Treg repertoires. Here the immuneACCESS table is served through TCRdb, limited to in-frame sequences with V and J called. Missing clones are a known gap in these copies; in checked studies unresolved V genes cover under half, and the rest lacks a known reason. V and J calls and clone size are as listed in that table; D and trimming were resolved from the DNA. The sample table lists around 100,000 clones, more than 90% of them with a count of one. About 0.15% of the sample rests with the top ten.

Sorted unstimulated T cells and proliferating T cells recovered from mixed lymphocyte reactions were subjected to TCRbeta CDR3 sequencing. Fresh whole blood from 9 to 11 HLA-typed healthy donors was used to isolate PBMCs. Points on this clone: It lacks a known antigen. Base qualities are not provided; no much larger clone lies one nucleotide away.

Points the paper makes about the study in general: Among mappable alloreactive CD4+ clones, the Treg-derived fraction averaged approximately 63% with siplizumab versus roughly 25% in control reactions. The cumulative frequency of alloreactive sequences that could be traced back to unstimulated CD4+ memory T cells was significantly reduced by siplizumab. Unstimulated naive T cells appeared to be more diverse than memory T cells, and naive cells seemed to make a substantial contribution to the alloresponse. For roughly 80-97% of proliferating CD4+ or CD8+ clones, no naive or memory phenotype could be assigned. Because sequences at frequencies below about 10^-5 were poorly captured, only a minor fraction of alloreactive clones could be mapped back to unstimulated subsets. Whether proliferating Tregs from siplizumab cultures actually had suppressive function was not functionally confirmed.

The source is a human donor in good health. Recombination linked TRBV6-5 to TRBJ1-1, with no confident D gene call. Sequenced sample: CD4+ T cells sorted from blood. The sequence in DNA is TGTGCCAGCACCGCGCCGGGGTTGAACACTGAAGCTTTCTTT. Its translation reads: CASTAPGLNTEAFF.